What follows are 5 T cell receptor beta chains derived from one specimen sequenced in a study of blood T cell repertoires in COVID-19. Method: immunoSEQ multiplex PCR; TCRdb's copy keeps in-frame clones and lacks some. Of under 300,000 clones listed, more than 70% are singletons. Sample: peripheral blood. These receptors originate from an elderly man with acute or convalescent COVID-19.

The J gene is TRBJ1-2, the V gene TRBV6-1, with D tentatively TRBD1 (6 bases). V was pared by 4 bases and J by 1 base, with 16 bases between. Germline CDR1 MNHNS, CDR2 SASEGT. The CDR3 is made up of 16 amino acids. The CDR3 region is CASSVSRDTSNYGYTF. The CDR3 DNA reads as TGTGCCAGCAGTGTGTCCCGGGACACCAGTAACTATGGCTACACCTTC.

The chain combines TRBV16 with TRBJ1-5; 7 bases map to TRBD1. V lost 6 bases and J lost 2; bases outside the gene matches: 4. CDR3 size: 14 residues. CDR1 is KGHSY and CDR2 is FQNENV in the germline V gene. The CDR3 region has the DNA TGTGCCAGCAGGCTTACAGGGGGCAATCAGCCCCAGCATTTT. Protein sequence: CASRLTGGNQPQHF.

The rearrangement links TRBV2 to TRBJ1-4; tentatively, D is TRBD1 (6 bases). Germline CDR1 reads SNHLY; CDR2 reads FYNNEI. Trimming removed 7 bases from V and 7 bases from J, with 19 bases in between. This CDR3 region has 15 residues. The CDR3 DNA sequence: TGTGCCAGCATCGGAGAGGGGGGGGTAGGTGAAAAACTGTTTTTT. Translation: CASIGEGGVGEKLFF.

The rearrangement uses TRBV5-1 and TRBJ2-1, with TRBD2 matching over 11 bases. The V gene's germline CDR1 is SGHRS and CDR2 YFSETQ. V gave up 3 bases and J gave up 0 bases; unmatched junction bases: 14. The CDR3 contains 20 residues. The DNA of the CDR3 is TGCGCCAGCAGCTACGGCACGTTAGCGGGAGGGCCGGGCTCCTACAATGAGCAGTTCTTC. Its translation: CASSYGTLAGGPGSYNEQFF.

The rearrangement links TRBV4-1 to TRBJ2-6, with a tentative D call TRBD1 (6 bases). This CDR3 has 19 amino acids. From germline, CDR1 is MGHRA and CDR2 YSYEKL. The germline V and J ends were trimmed by 0 bases and 0 bases, with 15 bases remaining between them. The CDR3 bases are TGCGCCAGCAGCCAAGATCCGAGACAGGTGAGCTCTGGGGCCAACGTCCTGACTTTC. This codes for CASSQDPRQVSSGANVLTF.